Shown below are 30 T cell receptor beta chains from a single sample sequenced in a study of neurological immune-mediated disorders. TCRdb re-analysed the 5' RACE reads in MiXCR, keeping a single row per CDR3 protein. The repertoire holds 50,000 to 60,000 distinct CDR3 sequences, with 4% as singletons. Specimen: CD4+ T cells from blood. These TCRs come from a woman aged 40-49 years with multiple sclerosis.

This clonotype was observed many times. The J gene is TRBJ2-3, the V gene TRBV12-5; 7 bases fit TRBD1. V gave up 6 bases and J gave up 2 bases; unmatched junction bases: 5. Germline V gives CDR1 LGHNT, CDR2 FRNRAP. There are 14 residues in the CDR3. The CDR3: CASGPGQLTDTQYF. CDR3 DNA: TGTGCTAGTGGCCCGGGACAGCTCACAGATACGCAGTATTTT.

This clonotype was found many times. This chain uses TRBV6-5 with TRBJ1-3; D is unclear. The length of the CDR3 is 17 residues. Trimming shortened V by 4 bases and J by 2 bases, and 18 bases separated the two germline ends. Germline CDR1 reads MNHEY; CDR2 reads SVGAGI. CDR3 residues: CASSSPGRLAAGNTIYF. The DNA of the CDR3 is TGTGCCAGCAGTTCTCCGGGCCGCCTGGCGGCTGGAAACACCATATATTTT.

Many counts were recorded for this clonotype. The chain carries TRBV15 and TRBJ2-3; D remains unclear. Germline CDR1 LNHNV, CDR2 YYDKDF (reference sequence). The germline V and J ends were trimmed by 0 bases and 2 bases, with 6 bases remaining between them. This CDR3 spans 14 amino acids. The CDR3 protein is CATSRDTHTDTQYF. CDR3 sequence (DNA): TGTGCCACCAGCAGAGATACCCACACAGATACGCAGTATTTT.

The chain carries TRBV10-1 and TRBJ1-5; weak D call: TRBD1 (6 bases). Trimming stripped 2 bases from V and 4 bases from J, with 6 bases between. This CDR3 has 13 residues. Germline V gives CDR1 WNHNN, CDR2 SYGVQD (reference sequence). Here the CDR3 DNA reads TGCGCCAGCAGTGAGAGGGGGAATCAGCCCCAGCATTTT. Its translation is CASSERGNQPQHF.

This clonotype was counted at least ten times. This chain uses TRBV5-1 with TRBJ2-7; D remains ambiguous. Germline V gives CDR1 SGHRS, CDR2 YFSETQ. The CDR3 consists of 14 residues. V was clipped by 0 bases and J by 2 bases, with 9 bases between them. The CDR3 is CASSLGHSAYEQYF. Here the CDR3 DNA reads TGCGCCAGCAGCTTGGGGCACAGCGCCTACGAGCAGTACTTC.

This clonotype appeared many times. The chain couples TRBV12-5 to TRBJ2-5; 7 bases are a match to TRBD1. Looked up from germline, CDR1 is LGHNT and CDR2 is FRNRAP. The CDR3 length is 15 residues. V dropped 6 bases and J dropped 1; count of bases not matched to a gene: 8. The CDR3 protein is CASGPMTGFQETQYF. The CDR3 region has the DNA TGTGCTAGTGGCCCAATGACAGGGTTCCAAGAGACCCAGTACTTC.

This clonotype occurred many times. The rearrangement links TRBV18 to TRBJ1-1, with D possibly TRBD1 on 5 matching bases. This CDR3 is built from 15 residues. From germline, CDR1 is KGHSH and CDR2 LQKENI. Trimming took off 3 bases at V and 5 bases at J, with 16 bases between the two ends. The CDR3 bases are TGTGCCAGCTCACCCACCGGATTGGGGGGGACTGAAGCTTTCTTT. Translating gives CASSPTGLGGTEAFF.

This clonotype was observed at least ten times. The chain recombines TRBV3-1 with TRBJ2-1; 9 nucleotides align to TRBD2. Germline CDR1 reads LGHDT; CDR2 reads YNNKEL (reference sequence). V lost 4 bases, J lost 7 bases, and 8 bases stayed unmatched. CDR3 length: 15 amino acids. This chain's CDR3 is CASSPLLAGNNEQFF. The DNA for the CDR3 is TGTGCCAGCAGCCCCTTGCTAGCGGGGAATAATGAGCAGTTCTTC.

This clonotype was detected ten times or more. The gene calls are TRBV7-2 and TRBJ2-7; D possibly corresponds to TRBD1 (5 bases). V gave up 5 bases and J gave up 6 bases, with 14 bases separating them. The CDR3 contains 13 residues. Germline lookup yields CDR1 SGHTA and CDR2 FQGNSA. The DNA for the CDR3 is TGTGCCAGCAGCCTACTACGACAGACCGAGCAGTACTTC. Translation gives CASSLLRQTEQYF.

This clonotype was found many times. The rearrangement joins TRBV5-1 to TRBJ1-5, with a weak D call TRBD1 (6 bases). The CDR3 has 17 amino acids. Trimming pared 3 bases from V and 0 bases from J, leaving 16 bases between. Germline V gives CDR1 SGHRS, CDR2 YFSETQ. The DNA of the CDR3 is TGCGCCAGCAGCTCCAAACGGACAGTTCATAGCAATCAGCCCCAGCATTTT. Translating it yields CASSSKRTVHSNQPQHF.

This clonotype was recorded at least ten times. The chain couples TRBV10-3 to TRBJ2-3, with a possible D match to TRBD1 (5 bases). This CDR3 is built from 14 residues. The germline V gene has CDR1 ENHRY and CDR2 SYGVKD. The ends were cut back, 4 bases at V and 0 bases at J, with 8 bases in the middle. The CDR3 nucleotides read TGTGCCATCAGTGTTGACAGTAGCACAGATACGCAGTATTTT. The encoded protein is CAISVDSSTDTQYF.

There are many counts of this clonotype. The rearrangement links TRBV5-1 to TRBJ2-7; D not resolved. Germline loops: CDR1 SGHRS, CDR2 YFSETQ. The V and J ends lost 0 bases and 3 bases respectively, with 13 bases between them. CDR3 length: 15 amino acids. This CDR3 reads CASSLEPRALYEQYF. The CDR3 region has the DNA TGCGCCAGCAGCTTGGAGCCGAGAGCTCTCTACGAGCAGTACTTC.

There are many counts of this clonotype. The chain combines TRBV12-3 or TRBV12-4 with TRBJ1-1; 7 bases are shared with TRBD1. CDR3 length: 14 residues. Unmatched junction bases numbered 6, after V lost 3 bases and J lost 5 bases. The chain's CDR3 is CASSFPTGWTEAFF. Written as DNA, the CDR3 is TGTGCCAGCAGTTTCCCGACAGGGTGGACTGAAGCTTTCTTT.

This clonotype was found many times. This chain links TRBV4-1 with TRBJ2-3, with TRBD1 identical over 7 bases. The germline gives CDR1 MGHRA, CDR2 YSYEKL. Germline trimming cut 5 bases from V and 3 bases from J; bases unmatched to any gene: 5. The CDR3 consists of 14 residues. DNA for the CDR3: TGCGCCAGCAGCAGGACAGGTACAACAGATACGCAGTATTTT. Translation: CASSRTGTTDTQYF.

This clonotype was counted ten times or more. The CDR3 DNA follows: TGTGCCAGCAGTTTAGCCCCCGAAGTGCAGCCCCAGCATTTT. Its protein is CASSLAPEVQPQHF. This sequence joins TRBV12-3 or TRBV12-4 and TRBJ1-5; no firm D call. Trimming cost V 0 bases and J 7 bases, with 10 bases left between them. This CDR3 spans 14 amino acids.

This clonotype has at least ten counts. The J gene is TRBJ2-7, the V gene TRBV5-1; 7 bases map to TRBD1. V trimming: 0 bases; J trimming: 2 bases; junction bases outside the gene matches: 8. Germline-derived CDR1 and CDR2 are SGHRS and YFSETQ. CDR3 size: 16 residues. In DNA form, the CDR3 reads TGCGCCAGCAGCTTGGGCTTCGGACAGGCTACCTACGAGCAGTACTTC. This codes for CASSLGFGQATYEQYF.

This clonotype was counted at least ten times. V is TRBV20-1 and J is TRBJ1-1; 8 nucleotides align to TRBD1. This CDR3 is 13 amino acids long. The V gene's germline CDR1 is DFQATT and CDR2 SNEGSKA (reference sequence). V gave up 3 bases and J gave up 5 bases; unmatched junction bases: 5. The CDR3 sequence is CSASGRGQTEAFF. In DNA, the CDR3 is TGCAGTGCTAGTGGCAGGGGGCAAACTGAAGCTTTCTTT.

The sample holds many counts of this clonotype. J is TRBJ1-2 and V is TRBV6-5; D gene unclear. The CDR3 extends over 15 amino acids. Germline assignment: CDR1 MNHEY and CDR2 SVGAGI. The germline V and J ends were trimmed by 0 bases and 3 bases, with 11 bases remaining between them. The CDR3 here is CASSYSGMFDYGYTF. Written as DNA, the CDR3 is TGTGCCAGCAGTTACTCGGGGATGTTCGACTATGGCTACACCTTC.

This clonotype came up many times. The J gene is TRBJ1-2, the V gene TRBV29-1; D gene unclear. The V end was cut by 3 bases, the J end by 0 bases, with 14 bases between. The CDR3 covers 15 residues. The germline CDR1 and CDR2 sequences are SQVTM and ANQGSEA. CDR3 DNA sequence: TGCAGCGTTGAGGCTAAGAACCTACCTAACTATGGCTACACCTTC. Protein: CSVEAKNLPNYGYTF.

This clonotype occurred many times. The J gene is TRBJ1-6, the V gene TRBV2; weak D call: TRBD1 (6 bases). Germline V gives CDR1 SNHLY, CDR2 FYNNEI. The CDR3 spans 14 residues. Trimming stripped 7 bases from V and 5 bases from J, with 12 bases between. The chain's CDR3 is CASKLDSDNSPLHF. CDR3 nucleotide sequence: TGTGCCAGCAAGTTGGACAGTGATAATTCACCCCTCCACTTT. Using reference TRBV2 and TRBJ1-6 for the parts outside the CDR3, the full variable domain is EPEVTQTPSHQVTQMGQEVILRCVPISNHLYFYWYRQILGQKVEFLVSFYNNEISEKSEIFDDQFSVERPDGSNFTLKIRSTKLEDSAMYFCASKLDSDNSPLHFGNGTRLTVT.

This clonotype came up many times. The J gene is TRBJ2-2, the V gene TRBV2, with D possibly TRBD2 on 5 matching bases. The CDR3 runs to 15 residues. V was clipped by 1 base and J by 3 bases, with 9 bases between them. Germline values: CDR1 SNHLY, CDR2 FYNNEI. The chain's CDR3 is CASSEDGLDTGELFF. The CDR3, as DNA: TGTGCCAGCAGTGAAGATGGACTCGACACCGGGGAGCTGTTTTTT. The full variable domain, its missing parts supplied by reference TRBV2 and TRBJ2-2, is EPEVTQTPSHQVTQMGQEVILRCVPISNHLYFYWYRQILGQKVEFLVSFYNNEISEKSEIFDDQFSVERPDGSNFTLKIRSTKLEDSAMYFCASSEDGLDTGELFFGEGSRLTVL.

This clonotype was counted many times. The V and J genes are TRBV12-3 or TRBV12-4 and TRBJ1-2, with D perhaps matching TRBD1 (5 bases). This CDR3 has 13 amino acids. V lost 6 bases to trimming and J lost 7 bases, with 15 bases between them. The CDR3 DNA reads as TGTGCCAGCAGCCACCTGGGGGTAGGTGGCTACACCTTC. It codes for CASSHLGVGGYTF.

Ten or more counts support this clonotype. The chain uses TRBV5-6 and TRBJ1-5; 9 bases match TRBD1. This CDR3 region has 17 residues. Per germline, CDR1 SGHDT and CDR2 YYEEEE. V shed 0 bases, J shed 1 base, and the junction held 5 bases outside the gene matches. CDR3 sequence: CASSLGTGDGSNQPQHF. CDR3 DNA: TGTGCCAGCAGCTTGGGGACAGGGGATGGAAGCAATCAGCCCCAGCATTTT.

For this clonotype: At one boundary the junction diverges from the germline segment, which might be a read error. This sequence joins TRBV29-1 and TRBJ1-2; no clear D gene. The CDR3 has 11 residues. Germline lookup yields CDR1 SQVTM and CDR2 ANQGSEA. The CDR3 loop reads CSVGLRRTAGF. CDR3 DNA sequence: TGCAGCGTTGGTCTGCGTAGGACGGCGGGATTC.

This clonotype was recorded many times. The chain is built from TRBV20-1 and TRBJ2-3; D not resolved. Germline V lookup: CDR1 DFQATT, CDR2 SNEGSKA (reference sequence). Trimming shortened V by 0 bases and J by 5 bases, and 9 bases separated the two germline ends. This CDR3 contains 13 residues. In DNA, the CDR3 is TGCAGTGCTAGAGAAGGGCACCTAGATACGCAGTATTTT. This codes for CSAREGHLDTQYF.

This clonotype showed up many times. The V and J genes are TRBV7-2 and TRBJ2-1; 10 nucleotides line up with TRBD2. CDR1 SGHTA and CDR2 FQGNSA come from the germline V gene. Germline trimming cut 5 bases from V and 3 bases from J; bases unmatched to any gene: 4. The CDR3 runs to 15 residues. The CDR3 DNA reads as TGTGCCAGCAGCCAACTAGCGGGGCTCTACAATGAGCAGTTCTTC. It yields the protein CASSQLAGLYNEQFF.

This clonotype was observed many times. The chain joins TRBV10-3 to TRBJ1-6; 7 nucleotides line up with TRBD1. Germline V gene data show CDR1 as ENHRY and CDR2 as SYGVKD. The CDR3 has 14 residues. The trim removed 2 bases at V and 7 bases at J, leaving 2 bases unmatched. DNA for the CDR3: TGTGCCATCAGTGAGCAGGGGGAAAATTCACCCCTCCACTTT. This encodes CAISEQGENSPLHF.

With respect to this clonotype: The CDR3 end shows no conserved phenylalanine or tryptophan, and so a read error is likely. The J gene is TRBJ2-7, the V gene TRBV11-2; TRBD2 is a possible D gene (5 bases). V dropped 2 bases and J dropped 5 bases, with 7 bases sitting between them. The CDR3 covers 12 residues. In germline, CDR1 is SGHAT, CDR2 FQNNGV. The DNA of the CDR3 is TGTGCCAGCAGCTTAATTAGCGACGAGCAGTACCTT. Translated: CASSLISDEQYL.

In this sample, this clonotype turned up many times. This chain connects TRBV20-1 to TRBJ2-5; 8 bases agree with TRBD2. The V gene's germline CDR1 is DFQATT and CDR2 SNEGSKA (reference sequence). The CDR3 sequence is 14 residues long. V gave up 7 bases and J gave up 1 base; unmatched junction bases: 8. The CDR3 sequence is CSVRAGGPQETQYF. CDR3 nucleotides: TGCAGTGTTAGGGCGGGGGGCCCCCAAGAGACCCAGTACTTC.

This clonotype was counted a few times. The chain joins TRBV18 to TRBJ1-5; no clear D gene. The V end lost 2 bases, the J end lost 5 bases, and 7 bases lay between the germline ends. Per the germline V gene, CDR1 is KGHSH and CDR2 is LQKENI. This CDR3 region has 13 residues. CDR3 residues: CASSPGVYQPQHF. DNA of the CDR3: TGTGCCAGCTCACCAGGGGTATATCAGCCCCAGCATTTT. Looking up the rest from reference TRBV18 and TRBJ1-5 gives the full variable domain: NAGVMQNPRHLVRRRGQEARLRCSPMKGHSHVYWYRQLPEEGLKFMVYLQKENIIDESGMPKERFSAEFPKEGPSILRIQQVVRGDSAAYFCASSPGVYQPQHFGDGTRLSIL.